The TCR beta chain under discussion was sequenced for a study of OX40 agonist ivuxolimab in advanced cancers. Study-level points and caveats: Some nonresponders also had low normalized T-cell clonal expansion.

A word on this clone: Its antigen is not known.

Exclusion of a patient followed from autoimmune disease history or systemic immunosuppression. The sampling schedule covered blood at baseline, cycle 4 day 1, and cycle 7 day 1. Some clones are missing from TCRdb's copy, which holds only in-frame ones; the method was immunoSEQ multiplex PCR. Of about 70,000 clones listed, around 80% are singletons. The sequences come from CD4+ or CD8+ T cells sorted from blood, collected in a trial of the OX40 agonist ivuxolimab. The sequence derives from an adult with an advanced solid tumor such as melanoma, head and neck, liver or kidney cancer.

CDR3 in amino acids: CASSQESAASGRFYNEQFF. CDR3 nucleotide sequence: TGCGCCAGCAGCCAAGAGAGTGCGGCTAGCGGGAGGTTCTACAATGAGCAGTTCTTC. The genes are TRBV4-1 and TRBJ2-1; TRBD2 matches 11 bases. This CDR3 comprises 19 residues. Trimming took 0 bases from V and 3 from J; bases not matched to a gene: 10. Germline lookup yields CDR1 MGHRA and CDR2 YSYEKL.